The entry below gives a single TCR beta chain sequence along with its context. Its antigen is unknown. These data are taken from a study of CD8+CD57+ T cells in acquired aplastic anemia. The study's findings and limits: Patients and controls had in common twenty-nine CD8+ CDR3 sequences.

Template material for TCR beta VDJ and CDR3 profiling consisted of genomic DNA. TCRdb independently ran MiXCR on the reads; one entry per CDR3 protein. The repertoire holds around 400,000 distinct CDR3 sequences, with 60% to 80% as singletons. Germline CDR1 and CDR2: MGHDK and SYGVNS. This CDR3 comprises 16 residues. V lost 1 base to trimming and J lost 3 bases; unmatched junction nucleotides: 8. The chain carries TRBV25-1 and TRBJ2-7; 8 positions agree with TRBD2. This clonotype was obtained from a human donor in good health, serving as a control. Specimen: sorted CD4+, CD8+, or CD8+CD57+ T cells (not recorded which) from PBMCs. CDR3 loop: CASSESGGGALYEQYF. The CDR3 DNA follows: TGTGCCAGCAGTGAATCGGGAGGGGGGGCCCTCTACGAGCAGTACTTC.